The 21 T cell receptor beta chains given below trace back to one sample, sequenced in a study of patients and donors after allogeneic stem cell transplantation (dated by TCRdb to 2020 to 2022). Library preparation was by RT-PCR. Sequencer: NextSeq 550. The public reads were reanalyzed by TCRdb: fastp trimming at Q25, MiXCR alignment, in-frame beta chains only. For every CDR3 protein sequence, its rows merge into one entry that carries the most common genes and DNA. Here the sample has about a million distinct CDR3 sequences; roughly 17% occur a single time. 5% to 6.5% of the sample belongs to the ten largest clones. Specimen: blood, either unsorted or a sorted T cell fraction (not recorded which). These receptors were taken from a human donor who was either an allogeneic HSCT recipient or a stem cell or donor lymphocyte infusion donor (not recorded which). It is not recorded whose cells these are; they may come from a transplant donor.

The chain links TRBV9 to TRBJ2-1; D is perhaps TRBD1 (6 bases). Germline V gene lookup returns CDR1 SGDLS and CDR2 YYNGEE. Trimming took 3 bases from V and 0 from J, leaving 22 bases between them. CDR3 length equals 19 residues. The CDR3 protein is CASSGPIGGTSSSYNEQFF. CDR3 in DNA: TGTGCCAGCAGCGGACCCATTGGGGGCACCTCGAGCTCCTACAATGAGCAGTTCTTC.

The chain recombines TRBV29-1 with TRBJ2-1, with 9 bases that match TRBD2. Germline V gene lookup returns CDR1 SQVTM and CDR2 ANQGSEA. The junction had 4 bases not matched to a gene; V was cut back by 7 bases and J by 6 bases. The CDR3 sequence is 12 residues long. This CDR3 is CSGHSGSNEQFF. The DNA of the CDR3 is TGCAGCGGACATAGCGGGAGCAATGAGCAGTTCTTC.

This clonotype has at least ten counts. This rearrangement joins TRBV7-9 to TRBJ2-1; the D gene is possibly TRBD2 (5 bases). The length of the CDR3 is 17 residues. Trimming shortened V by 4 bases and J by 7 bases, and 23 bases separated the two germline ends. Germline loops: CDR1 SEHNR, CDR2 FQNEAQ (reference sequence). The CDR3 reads CASSSMAWTPLGNEQFF. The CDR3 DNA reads TGTGCCAGCAGCTCCATGGCCTGGACTCCCCTGGGGAATGAGCAGTTCTTC.

CDR3 protein: CSARETGRGYGYTF. CDR3 bases: TGCAGTGCTAGAGAGACAGGGAGAGGCTATGGCTACACCTTC. The chain combines TRBV20-1 with TRBJ1-2; 7 bases are shared with TRBD1. The CDR3 extends over 14 amino acids. V trimming: 0 bases; J trimming: 4 bases; junction bases outside the gene matches: 5. Germline CDR1 reads DFQATT; CDR2 reads SNEGSKA (reference sequence).

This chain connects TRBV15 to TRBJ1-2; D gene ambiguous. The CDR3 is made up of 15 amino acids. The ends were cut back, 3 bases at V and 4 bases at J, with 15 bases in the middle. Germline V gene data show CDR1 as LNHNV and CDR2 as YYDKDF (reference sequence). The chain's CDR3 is CATSSHLRTGYGYTF. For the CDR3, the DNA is TGTGCCACCAGCAGCCACCTCCGGACGGGCTATGGCTACACCTTC.

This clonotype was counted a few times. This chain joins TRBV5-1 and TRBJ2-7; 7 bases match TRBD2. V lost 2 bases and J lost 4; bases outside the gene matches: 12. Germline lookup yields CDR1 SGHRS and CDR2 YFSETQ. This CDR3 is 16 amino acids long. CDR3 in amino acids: CASSFKTSPGGYEQYF. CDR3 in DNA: TGCGCCAGCAGCTTTAAGACCAGCCCGGGAGGTTACGAGCAGTACTTC.

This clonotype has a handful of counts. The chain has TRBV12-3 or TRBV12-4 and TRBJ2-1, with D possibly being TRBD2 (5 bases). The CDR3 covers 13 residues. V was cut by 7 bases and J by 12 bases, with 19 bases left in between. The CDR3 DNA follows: TGTGCCAGCAACTCTGTGCGGCGGAGCGGGCAGTTCTTC. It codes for CASNSVRRSGQFF.

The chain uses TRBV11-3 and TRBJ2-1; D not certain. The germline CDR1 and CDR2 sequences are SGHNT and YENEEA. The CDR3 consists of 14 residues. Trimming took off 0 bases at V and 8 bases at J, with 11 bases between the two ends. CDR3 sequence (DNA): TGTGCCAGCAGCTTAGATGGCACGGGCGATGAGCAGTTCTTC. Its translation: CASSLDGTGDEQFF.

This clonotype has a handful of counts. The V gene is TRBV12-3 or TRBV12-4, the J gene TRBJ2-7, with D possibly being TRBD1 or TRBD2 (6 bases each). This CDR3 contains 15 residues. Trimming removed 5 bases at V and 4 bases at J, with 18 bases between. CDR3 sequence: CASSREGGGPYEQYF. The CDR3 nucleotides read TGTGCCAGCAGTAGGGAAGGAGGGGGACCATACGAGCAGTACTTC.

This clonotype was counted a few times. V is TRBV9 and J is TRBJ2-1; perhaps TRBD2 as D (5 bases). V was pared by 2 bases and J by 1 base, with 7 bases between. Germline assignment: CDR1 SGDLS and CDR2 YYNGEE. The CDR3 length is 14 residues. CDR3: CASSVAGSYNEQFF. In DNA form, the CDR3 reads TGTGCCAGCAGCGTTGCGGGTTCCTACAATGAGCAGTTCTTC.

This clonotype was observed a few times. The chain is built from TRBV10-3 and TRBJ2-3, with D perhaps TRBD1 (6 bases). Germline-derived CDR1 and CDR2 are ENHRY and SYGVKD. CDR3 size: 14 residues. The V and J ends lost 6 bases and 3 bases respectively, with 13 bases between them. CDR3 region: CAIRYRESTDTQYF. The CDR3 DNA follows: TGTGCCATCAGATACAGGGAGAGTACAGATACGCAGTATTTT.

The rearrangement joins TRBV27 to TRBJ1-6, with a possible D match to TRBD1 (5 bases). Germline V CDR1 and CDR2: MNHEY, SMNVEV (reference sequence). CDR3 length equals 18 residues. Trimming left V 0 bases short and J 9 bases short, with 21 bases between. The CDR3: CASSLSTLMGRSSSPLHF. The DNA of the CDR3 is TGTGCCAGCAGTTTATCGACCCTCATGGGGCGCAGTAGTTCACCCCTCCACTTT.

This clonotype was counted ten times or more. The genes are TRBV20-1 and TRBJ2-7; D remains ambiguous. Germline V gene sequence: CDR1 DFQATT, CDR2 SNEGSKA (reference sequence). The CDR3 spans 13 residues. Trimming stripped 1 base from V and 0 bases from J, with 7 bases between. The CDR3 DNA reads TGCAGTGCTAGAGGGACCCTCTCCTACGAGCAGTACTTC. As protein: CSARGTLSYEQYF.

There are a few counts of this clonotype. Here the CDR3 DNA reads TGTGCCAGCAGCAGCCGAGAACGTTGGACCCTTTGGGATGAGCAGTTCTTC. Amino acids: CASSSRERWTLWDEQFF. The chain combines TRBV21-1 with TRBJ2-1. TRBV21-1 represents a pseudogene. The CDR3 has 17 amino acids.

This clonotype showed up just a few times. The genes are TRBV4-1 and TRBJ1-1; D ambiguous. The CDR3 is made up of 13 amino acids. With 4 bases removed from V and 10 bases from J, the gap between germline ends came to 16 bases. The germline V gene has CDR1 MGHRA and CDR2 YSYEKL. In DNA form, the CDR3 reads TGCGCCAGCAGCCCCAGACACTCCTCGGGAGCTTTCTTT. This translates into CASSPRHSSGAFF.

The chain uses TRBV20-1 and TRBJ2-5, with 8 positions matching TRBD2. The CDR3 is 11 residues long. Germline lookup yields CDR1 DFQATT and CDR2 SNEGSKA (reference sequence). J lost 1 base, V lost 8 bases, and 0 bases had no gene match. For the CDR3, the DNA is TGCAGTCGGGGGGGCCAAGAGACCCAGTACTTC. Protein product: CSRGGQETQYF.

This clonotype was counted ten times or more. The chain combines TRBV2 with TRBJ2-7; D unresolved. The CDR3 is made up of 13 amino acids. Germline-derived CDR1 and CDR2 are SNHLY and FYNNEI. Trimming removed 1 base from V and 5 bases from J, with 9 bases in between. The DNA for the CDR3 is TGTGCCAGCAGTGAAGACCGGCTGAACGAGCAGTACTTC. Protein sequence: CASSEDRLNEQYF.

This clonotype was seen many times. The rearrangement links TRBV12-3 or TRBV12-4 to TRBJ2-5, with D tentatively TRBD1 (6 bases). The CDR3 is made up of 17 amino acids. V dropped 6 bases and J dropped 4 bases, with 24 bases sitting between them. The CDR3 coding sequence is TGTGCCAGCAGCTTCCCCGACGCCATAAAGACAGGAGAGACCCAGTACTTC. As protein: CASSFPDAIKTGETQYF.

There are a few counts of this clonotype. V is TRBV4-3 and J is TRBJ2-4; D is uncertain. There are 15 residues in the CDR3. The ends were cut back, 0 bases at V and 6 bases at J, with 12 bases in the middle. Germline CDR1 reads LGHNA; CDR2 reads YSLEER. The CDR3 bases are TGCGCCAGCAGCCAAGATTTCTGGTCCTTAAACATTCAGTACTTC. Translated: CASSQDFWSLNIQYF.

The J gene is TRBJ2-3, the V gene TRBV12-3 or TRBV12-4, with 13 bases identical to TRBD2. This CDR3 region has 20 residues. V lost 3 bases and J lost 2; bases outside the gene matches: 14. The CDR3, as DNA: TGTGCCAGCAGTTTCATGACTAGCGGGAGGACCTCCCTCCCCACAGATACGCAGTATTTT. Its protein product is CASSFMTSGRTSLPTDTQYF.

The CDR3 nucleotides are TGTGCCTGGAGGGCGGGACACCGGAACACTGAAGCTTTCTTT. This encodes CAWRAGHRNTEAFF. The chain couples TRBV30 to TRBJ1-1, with a weak D call TRBD1 (6 bases). Trimming removed 3 bases from V and 1 base from J, with 12 bases in between. The V gene's germline CDR1 is GTSNPN and CDR2 SVGIG (reference sequence). The CDR3 loop spans 14 amino acids. Using reference TRBV30 and TRBJ1-1 for the parts outside the CDR3, the full variable domain is SQTIHQWPATLVQPVGSPLSLECTVEGTSNPNLYWYRQAAGRGLQLLFYSVGIGQISSEVPQNLSASRPQDRQFILSSKKLLLSDSGFYLCAWRAGHRNTEAFFGQGTRLTVV.